Listed below are T cell receptor beta chains from one sample, sequenced in a study of graft-versus-host responses after intestinal transplantation. Assay: immunoSEQ multiplex PCR; the TCRdb copy retains only in-frame clones and omits some. The data contain 30,000 to 40,000 clones, 93% of them singletons. These TCRs' antigens remain unknown. Source: unstimulated CD8+ T cells sorted from spleen or lymph node cells, taken before transplant. These receptor sequences come from a human donor who was the organ donor for an intestinal transplant. The CDR3 runs from the conserved cysteine through the conserved F or W.

V gene | CDR3 protein
TRBV9 | CASSHREGLSQNIQYF
TRBV28 | CASSFFPGTVSYEQYF
TRBV7-6 | CASSLEGGGSNQPQHF
TRBV27 | CASSFRVAGGYEQYF
TRBV27 | CASSSRVASDEQFF
TRBV21-1 | CASSILVATVMQDTQYF
TRBV7-8 | CASSLTPGGRGTSGRQETQYF
TRBV7-8 | CASTLRGNRETNEKLFF
TRBV6-1 | CASSEWLAVDTQYF
TRBV5-5 | CASSLGLSMNTEAFF
TRBV4-1 | CASSQETATYEQYF
TRBV4-3 | CASSQDLPSGRTDTQYF
TRBV28 | CASSFGGRDPYEQYF
TRBV4-1 | CASSQGGQVIETQYF
TRBV4-1 | CASSHAAGELFF
TRBV27 | CASSSRYGGPDEQYF
TRBV10-3 | CAMGQGQETQYF
TRBV5-5 | CASRVTGTTSTDTQYF
TRBV5-1 | CASRTPGTGAYEQYF
TRBV4-1 | CASSQEGGPNTEAFF
TRBV9 | CASSVGGGTERNTIYF
TRBV28 | CASSLGDRAGYNEQFF
TRBV4-1 | CASSQVYNEQFF
TRBV28 | CASNHGDRNTEAFF
TRBV19 | CASIWAGHGYTF
TRBV7-2 | CASSLEQGNYEQYF
TRBV4-2 | CASSPRTGGSYEQYF
TRBV27 | CASSLSGQGHSYEQYF
TRBV7-8 | CASSLGRTGSQSGGYTF
TRBV10-3 | CAISESSKAWGLAGALGYEQYF
TRBV5-1 | CASREGPSYEQYF
TRBV6-6 | CASSYSSVEQFF
TRBV4-1 | CASSHSGQGYTEAFF
TRBV28 | CASSRGQTYQETQYF
TRBV28 | CASSLEVLGTDTQYF
TRBV11-2 | CASSLEGGEWIYNSPLHF
TRBV4-3 | CASSLTSSYNEQFF
TRBV9 | CASSEGRGASTGNTIYF
TRBV28 | CASRTGGIWETQYF
TRBV5-1 | CASSYQGDTEAFF
TRBV6-5 | CASRVGYTGELFF
TRBV5-6 | CASGPGREDNEQFF
TRBV7-9 | CASSSPDRYTYEQYF
TRBV5-1 | CASSLVMGRQETQYF